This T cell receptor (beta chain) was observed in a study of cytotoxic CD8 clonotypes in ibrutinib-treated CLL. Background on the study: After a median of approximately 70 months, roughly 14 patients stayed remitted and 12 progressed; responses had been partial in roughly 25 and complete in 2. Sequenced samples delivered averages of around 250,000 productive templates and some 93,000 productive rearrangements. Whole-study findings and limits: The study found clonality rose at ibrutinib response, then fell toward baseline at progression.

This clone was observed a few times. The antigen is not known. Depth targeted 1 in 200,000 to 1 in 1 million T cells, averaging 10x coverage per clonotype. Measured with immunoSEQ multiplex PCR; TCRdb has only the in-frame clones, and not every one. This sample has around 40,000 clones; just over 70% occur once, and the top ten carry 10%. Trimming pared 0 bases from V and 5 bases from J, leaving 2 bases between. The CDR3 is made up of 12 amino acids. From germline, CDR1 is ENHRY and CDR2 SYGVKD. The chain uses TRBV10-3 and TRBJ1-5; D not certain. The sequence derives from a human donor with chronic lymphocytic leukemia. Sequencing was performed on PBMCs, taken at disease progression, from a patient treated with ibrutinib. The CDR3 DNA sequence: TGTGCCATCAGTGAGTCGGATCAGCCCCAGCATTTT. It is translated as CAISESDQPQHF.